This record covers a single T cell receptor beta chain. A read error may be the cause here, since a much bigger clone is one base away. The data stem from a study of early T cells in non-severe SARS-CoV-2 infection. The protocol attached unique molecular identifiers to individual cDNA molecules. TCRdb passed the 5' RACE reads through MiXCR, listing each CDR3 protein once. The sample shows roughly 38,000 distinct CDR3 sequences, 4.5% to 7% of them seen only once. Germline CDR1 and CDR2: DFQATT and SNEGSKA (reference sequence). The CDR3 is 15 residues long. The TCR was taken from an adult who was a healthcare worker with PCR-confirmed SARS-CoV-2 infection or an uninfected control (not recorded which). The chain employs TRBV20-1 and TRBJ2-2; 13 positions agree with TRBD2. The sample was whole blood, taken at baseline. The CDR3 loop reads CSPGLAGEGNGVLFF. CDR3 bases: TGCAGTCCCGGACTAGCGGGAGAAGGGAACGGGGTGCTGTTTTTT.